These 3 T cell receptor beta chains share one sample of origin, sequenced in a study of CD8 T cells in Susac syndrome. Reverse transcription of about 0.45 to 1 ug RNA was performed with random hexamers. Each CDR3 protein gets one entry after TCRdb re-called the immunoSEQ multiplex PCR reads with MiXCR. The sample holds 200,000 to 250,000 distinct CDR3 sequences, approximately 95% seen once. Sequencing used CD4+ T cells from PBMCs. All receptors come from a human donor with multiple sclerosis.

The chain couples TRBV6-5 to TRBJ1-5, with TRBD1 identical over 7 bases. Trimming at V came to 3 bases and at J to 6 bases, leaving 17 bases not matched to a gene. CDR3 length: 18 amino acids. CDR1 is MNHEY and CDR2 is SVGAGI in the germline V gene. CDR3: CASSYTPLVQGETQPQHF. The CDR3 DNA reads as TGTGCCAGCAGTTATACCCCTCTCGTGCAGGGGGAGACTCAGCCCCAGCATTTT.

V gene TRBV12-3 or TRBV12-4 combines with J gene TRBJ2-7; D is uncertain. Trimming cost V 6 bases and J 2 bases, with 17 bases left between them. The length of the CDR3 is 15 residues. The DNA for the CDR3 is TGTGCCAGCAGCCGCTTCCGGGCGGATGCCTACGAGCAGTACTTC. The encoded protein is CASSRFRADAYEQYF.

The chain joins TRBV12-5 to TRBJ2-1, with no clear D. The CDR3 totals 15 residues. Trimming cost V 0 bases and J 10 bases, with 16 bases left between them. Germline CDR1 is LGHNT and CDR2 is FRNRAP. The CDR3 region has the DNA TGTGCTAGTGGTTTGGTACTTTTGGGTGGGTTAGAGCAGTTCTTC. This translates into CASGLVLLGGLEQFF.